This TCR beta chain is drawn from a study of human T cells and chemical hapten exposure. Whole-study context: Per-sample TCR yield variation was attributed mainly to small pooled library volume differences.

The time point: healthy volunteer bleed at 2 weeks. Someone pulled total RNA out of unfractionated whole blood. In the original workflow: Across samples, TCR counts had a median of roughly 100,000 and ranged from about 23,224 to 690,600. TCRdb re-derived calls from the RACE reads in MiXCR, one entry per CDR3 protein. The V and J calls follow TCRdb's processing rather than the paper's. The sample contains 85,000 to 95,000 distinct CDR3 sequences, approximately 8.2% of which appear only once. V was pared by 1 base and J by 1 base, with 14 bases between. This CDR3 has 17 residues. This clonotype showed up just a few times.

Sequenced sample: whole blood. This receptor was obtained from a female donor in good health. Some clones in this sample may be carry-over from other donors' samples. The chain recombines TRBV12-3 or TRBV12-4 with TRBJ1-3; tentatively, D is TRBD1 (5 bases). The DNA of the CDR3 is TGTGCCAGCAGTTTAGTAACGTTAGGGGTTTCTGGAAACACCATATATTTT. Translated, it gives CASSLVTLGVSGNTIYF.